The rows below give T cell receptor beta chains drawn from one sample of a study of blood T cell repertoires in COVID-19. Assay: immunoSEQ multiplex PCR; the TCRdb copy retains only in-frame clones and omits some. The sample consists of about 290,000 clones, over 80% of them appearing once. The material sequenced was peripheral blood. Receptors were obtained from a woman aged 45-65 years with active or convalescent COVID-19. CDR3s include the opening cysteine and the closing phenylalanine or tryptophan. A D gene is named only where the DNA matches it firmly. The size of a clone is reported for some rows only, either as once, few or many, or as a class for expanded clones.

>NA|TRBV28|TRBJ1-4|NA
TGTGCCAGCAGTCCAAACAGGGTTCTTAATGAAAAACTGTTTTTT
CASSPNRVLNEKLFF
>NA|TRBV5-1|TRBJ2-5|NA
TGCGCCAGCAGCTCCCTCCGAGCGTCAGAGACCCAGTACTTC
CASSSLRASETQYF
>NA|TRBV2|TRBJ2-2|NA
TGTGCCAGCATGGGAGTCGACACCGGGGAGCTGTTTTTT
CASMGVDTGELFF
>NA|TRBV5-1|TRBJ2-3|NA
TGCGCCAGCAGTTGGTTAGGGGGGGCTTCAGATACGCAGTATTTT
CASSWLGGASDTQYF
>TRBD2|TRBV24-1|TRBJ2-2|NA
TGTGCCACCAGTACGGCGGGAGGGCTCGGCGGGGAGCTGTTTTTT
CATSTAGGLGGELFF
>NA|TRBV6-5|TRBJ1-1|NA
TGTGCCAGCAGTTACACAAAGAACACTGAAGCTTTCTTT
CASSYTKNTEAFF
>TRBD1|TRBV2|TRBJ1-4|NA
TGTGCCAGCAGGCCAGGGGGGACTAATGAAAAACTGTTTTTT
CASRPGGTNEKLFF
>TRBD2|TRBV19|TRBJ2-1|NA
TGTGCCAGTAGCCGCATCGGGACTAGCGGAGGCAATGAGCAGTTCTTC
CASSRIGTSGGNEQFF
>TRBD2|TRBV11-3|TRBJ2-2|NA
TGTGCCAGCAGCTTAGTCCGGGGGGTCGGGGAGCTGTTTTTT
CASSLVRGVGELFF
>TRBD2|TRBV7-6|TRBJ2-5|NA
TGTGCCAGCAGCCGTCGACTAGCGGGGGGAGAGACCCAGTACTTC
CASSRRLAGGETQYF
>TRBD2|TRBV4-1|TRBJ2-3|NA
TGCGCCAGCAGCCAAGGAGGGCTAGCGGGAGGAACAGATACGCAGTATTTT
CASSQGGLAGGTDTQYF
>NA|TRBV21-1|TRBJ2-7|NA
TGTGCCAGCAGCAAAGGGGGGACAGGCTACGAGCAGTACTTC
CASSKGGTGYEQYF
>TRBD1|TRBV10-3|TRBJ2-5|NA
TGTGCCACGGCGGACAGGGGGCAAGAGACCCAGTACTTC
CATADRGQETQYF
>NA|TRBV29-1|TRBJ1-1|NA
TGCAGCGCCAGGGGACCGAACACTGAAGCTTTCTTT
CSARGPNTEAFF
>NA|TRBV6-6|TRBJ1-5|NA
TGTGCCAGCACACCGACGGGGTGGTACTATCAGCCCCAGCATTTT
CASTPTGWYYQPQHF
>TRBD2|TRBV5-4|TRBJ2-5|NA
TGTGCCAGCAGCTTAAGGGCGGGAGGAGGGGAGACCCAGTACTTC
CASSLRAGGGETQYF
>NA|TRBV18|TRBJ2-7|NA
TGTGCCAGCTCACCACGCTTGGTTAGCCAGAGACCTACGATCTACGAGCAGTACTTC
CASSPRLVSQRPTIYEQYF
>NA|TRBV29-1|TRBJ1-6|NA
TGCAGCACCCGACAGACGGATAATTCACCCCTCCACTTT
CSTRQTDNSPLHF
>NA|TRBV19|TRBJ1-4|NA
TGTGCCACCAGAGGACAAAGCAATGAAAAACTGTTTTTT
CATRGQSNEKLFF
>TRBD1|TRBV6-1|TRBJ1-2|NA
TGTGCCAGCAGTGAGGTTGACAGGGGAAACTATGGCTACACCTTC
CASSEVDRGNYGYTF
>TRBD2|TRBV5-4|TRBJ2-7|NA
TGTGCCAGCAGCTTGGGAGCCCCCCTAGCGGGAGGGCCGGGCGAGCAGTACTTC
CASSLGAPLAGGPGEQYF
>NA|TRBV28|TRBJ2-7|NA
TGTGCCAGCAGTTCCGGGAGACTTTACGAGCAGTACTTC
CASSSGRLYEQYF
>TRBD1|TRBV2|TRBJ1-5|NA
TGTGCCAGCAGAGCCGACAGGGGTAGGGGCAATCAGCCCCAGCATTTT
CASRADRGRGNQPQHF
>NA|TRBV28|TRBJ2-5|NA
TGTGCCAGCAGCACCTTTACAGGCACGGAGACCCAGTACTTC
CASSTFTGTETQYF
>NA|TRBV13|TRBJ1-5|NA
TGTGCCAGCAGCTTAGGTCGCAGGGGACAACAGCCCCAGCATTTT
CASSLGRRGQQPQHF
>TRBD2|TRBV2|TRBJ2-1|once
TGTGCCAGCACCATGACTAGCTCCAATGAGCAGTTCTTC
CASTMTSSNEQFF
>TRBD2|TRBV4-1|TRBJ2-7|NA
TGCGCCAGCAGCCTAACTAGCGGGGCCTACGAGCAGTACTTC
CASSLTSGAYEQYF
>TRBD2|TRBV18|TRBJ2-1|once
TGTGCCAGCTCACGGGACTACAGATACAATGAGCAGTTCTTC
CASSRDYRYNEQFF
>NA|TRBV2|TRBJ1-1|NA
TGTGCCACTCAAACAGGCGTGGACACTGAAGCTTTCTTT
CATQTGVDTEAFF
>TRBD2|TRBV28|TRBJ2-1|NA
TGTGCCAGCAGTTTAAGGACTAGCGGGCGGACACTGCAGTTCTTC
CASSLRTSGRTLQFF
>TRBD1|TRBV3-1/TRBV3-2|TRBJ2-7|NA
TGTGCCAGCAGCCACACGGGACAGGGTTCCTACGAGCAGTACTTC
CASSHTGQGSYEQYF
>TRBD1|TRBV5-1|TRBJ2-6|NA
TGCGCCAGCAGCCCTGGACAGGGGGCGACAGGGGCCAACGTCCTGACTTTC
CASSPGQGATGANVLTF
>TRBD2|TRBV28|TRBJ2-1|NA
TGTGCCAGCAGTTACGGACTAGCGGAGAGAACCTACAATGAGCAGTTCTTC
CASSYGLAERTYNEQFF
>TRBD1|TRBV5-4|TRBJ1-3|NA
TGTGCCAGCAGTTTAGCCGGACAGGGGAGGACAGACACCATATATTTT
CASSLAGQGRTDTIYF
>NA|TRBV24-1|TRBJ2-1|NA
TGTGCCACAAGAGTTGGAGCCGACAATGAGCAGTTCTTC
CATRVGADNEQFF
>TRBD1|TRBV2|TRBJ2-3|NA
TGTGCCAGCAGCCGGGACAGGGGCGAAGATACGCAGTATTTT
CASSRDRGEDTQYF
>TRBD1|TRBV27|TRBJ1-6|NA
TGTGCCAGCAGTCCAACGACAGGGGGTAATTCACCCCTCCACTTT
CASSPTTGGNSPLHF
>NA|TRBV6-5|TRBJ1-2|NA
TGTGCCAGCACGGGGGTATGGTACTATGGCTACACCTTC
CASTGVWYYGYTF
>NA|TRBV24-1|TRBJ1-5|NA
TGTGCCACCAGCCGCGGGGGAGGTCAGCCCCAGCATTTT
CATSRGGGQPQHF
>NA|TRBV6-5|TRBJ2-2|NA
TGTGCCAGCAGTTTTTTCGGCCGGAGGGACACCGGGGAGCTGTTTTTT
CASSFFGRRDTGELFF
>TRBD2|TRBV6-5|TRBJ2-5|NA
TGTGCCAGCAGTTTAGCGGGAGGTGAGGAGACCCAGTACTTC
CASSLAGGEETQYF
>NA|TRBV11-2|TRBJ1-1|NA
TGTGCCAGCAGGCAATTGAGTGGGGGGGCCGGTGAAGCTTTCTTT
CASRQLSGGAGEAFF
>NA|TRBV9|TRBJ1-2|few
TGTGCCAGCAGCCCTCGGACAGTTAACTATGGCTACACCTTC
CASSPRTVNYGYTF
>NA|TRBV27|TRBJ2-6|NA
TGTGCCAGCAGGCTATCCCATCGGGGGAGCCTGACTTTC
CASRLSHRGSLTF
>NA|TRBV2|TRBJ1-1|many
TGTGCCAGCGGAACCTTAAGGAGGAACACTGAAGCTTTCTTT
CASGTLRRNTEAFF
>NA|TRBV6-4|TRBJ2-7|NA
TGTGCCAGCAGTCCCCGCCGACTCGGAGGGGACGAGCAGTACTTC
CASSPRRLGGDEQYF
>TRBD1|TRBV5-1|TRBJ1-4|NA
TGCGCCAGCAGCTTAGGGGGACAGGCGAATAATGAAAAACTGTTTTTT
CASSLGGQANNEKLFF
>NA|TRBV7-6|TRBJ1-4|NA
TGTGCCAGCAGCTCGGACACTCTTAATGAAAAACTGTTTTTT
CASSSDTLNEKLFF
>NA|TRBV20-1|TRBJ1-1|few
TGCAGTGCTAGTACGACAGCCGGAATGAACACTGAAGCTTTCTTT
CSASTTAGMNTEAFF
>TRBD2|TRBV28|TRBJ2-7|NA
TGTGCCAGCACCCCGGCGGGGGGCCCCTACGAGCAGTACTTC
CASTPAGGPYEQYF
>NA|TRBV5-6|TRBJ2-5|NA
TGTGCCAGCAGCTTCGGCAGGGTGGGGGGTCAAGAGACCCAGTACTTC
CASSFGRVGGQETQYF
>NA|TRBV6-5|TRBJ1-1|NA
TGTGCCAGCAGTCTGGGGCACAGAGAAAGGGCTTTCTTT
CASSLGHRERAFF